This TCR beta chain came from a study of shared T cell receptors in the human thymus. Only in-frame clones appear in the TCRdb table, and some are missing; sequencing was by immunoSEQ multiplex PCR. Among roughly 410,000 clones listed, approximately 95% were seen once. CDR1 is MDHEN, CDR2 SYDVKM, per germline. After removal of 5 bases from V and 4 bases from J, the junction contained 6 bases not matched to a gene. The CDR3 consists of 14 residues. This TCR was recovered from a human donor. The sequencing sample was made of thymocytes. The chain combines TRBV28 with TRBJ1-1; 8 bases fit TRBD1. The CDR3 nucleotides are TGTGCCAGCAGTGCCCAGGGGGCGGTCACTGAAGCTTTCTTT. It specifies CASSAQGAVTEAFF.